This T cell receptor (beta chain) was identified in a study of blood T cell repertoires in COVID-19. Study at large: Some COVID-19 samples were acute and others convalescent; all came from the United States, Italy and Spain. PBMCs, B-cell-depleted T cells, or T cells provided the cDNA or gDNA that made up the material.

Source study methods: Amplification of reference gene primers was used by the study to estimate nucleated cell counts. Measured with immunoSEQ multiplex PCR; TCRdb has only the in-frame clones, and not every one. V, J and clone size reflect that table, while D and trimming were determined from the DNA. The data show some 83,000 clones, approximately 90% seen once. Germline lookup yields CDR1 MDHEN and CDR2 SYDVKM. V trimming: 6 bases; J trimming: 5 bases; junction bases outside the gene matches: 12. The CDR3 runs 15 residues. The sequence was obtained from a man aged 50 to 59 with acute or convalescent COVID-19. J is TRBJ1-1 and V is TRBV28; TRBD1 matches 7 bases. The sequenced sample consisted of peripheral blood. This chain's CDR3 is CASRRGGAIRTEAFF. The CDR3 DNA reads TGTGCCAGCAGGAGAGGGGGCGCAATAAGGACTGAAGCTTTCTTT.